This T cell receptor beta chain stems from a study of response to subunit inactivated influenza vaccine. Study results and caveats: Few new T cells, the authors suggested, are recruited by each seasonal influenza vaccination.

Details on this clonotype: No antigen is known for it.

A single record per CDR3 protein comes from TCRdb applying MiXCR to the RT-PCR reads. Here the sample spans 860,000 or so distinct CDR3 sequences, over 20% being singletons. The CDR3 runs 13 residues. In germline, CDR1 is ENHRY, CDR2 SYGVKD. The ends were cut back, 4 bases at V and 2 bases at J, with 6 bases in the middle. The clonotype originates from a man aged 50 to 59 who received an inactivated influenza vaccine. The chain is built from TRBV10-3 and TRBJ1-5; D call uncertain. Sequencing used PBMCs from blood, obtained approximately 5 days after vaccination. The CDR3 coding sequence is TGTGCCATCAGTGCGGTGGGCAATCAGCCCCAGCATTTT. Its protein product is CAISAVGNQPQHF.